This is a list of T cell receptor beta chains from one sample in a study of blood T cell repertoires in COVID-19. Generated by immunoSEQ multiplex PCR, the TCRdb table keeps only in-frame clones and is missing some. This table holds roughly 240,000 clones, approximately 85% found once. Specimen: PBMCs or T cells enriched from blood (not recorded which). The receptor source for this set is a woman aged 45-65 years with acute COVID-19. Both conserved end residues are part of each CDR3. D genes are given only for firm matches. For some rows the clone size is stated as once, few or many, or as a class when expanded; others skip it.

cdr3_length	v_call	j_call	d_call	clone_size	cdr3_nt	cdr3_aa
13	TRBV7-9	TRBJ1-2	-	once	TGTGCCAGCAGCGCCGAAACACCGAATGGCTACACCTTC	CASSAETPNGYTF
15	TRBV7-9	TRBJ2-1	TRBD2	-	TGTGCCAGCGACGCGGGACTAAGAGATTACAATGAGCAGTTCTTC	CASDAGLRDYNEQFF
14	TRBV9	TRBJ1-2	TRBD1	-	TGTGCCAGCAGCGCGGGACAGGCCGGGGACGGCTACACCTTC	CASSAGQAGDGYTF
13	TRBV12-3/TRBV12-4	TRBJ1-2	TRBD1	-	TGTGCCAGCAGTCGAGACAGGGGTAATGGCTACACCTTC	CASSRDRGNGYTF
15	TRBV7-2	TRBJ1-3	-	-	TGTGCCAGCAGCATGCAGGGCTACTCTGGAAACACCATATATTTT	CASSMQGYSGNTIYF
15	TRBV30	TRBJ2-7	TRBD1	-	TGTGCCTGGAGTGGAACGGGACAGGGAATAAGTGAGCAGTACTTC	CAWSGTGQGISEQYF
11	TRBV3-1/TRBV3-2	TRBJ2-7	-	-	TGTGCCAGCAGCCAACAGGGCGGGCAGTACTTC	CASSQQGGQYF
15	TRBV24-1	TRBJ1-3	TRBD1	-	TGTGCCACCAGTATACAGGGGGCCTCTGGAAACACCATATATTTT	CATSIQGASGNTIYF
15	TRBV3-1/TRBV3-2	TRBJ1-2	TRBD1	-	TGTGCCAGCACCCCTACAGGGGGCTTCGGCTCTGGCTACACCTTC	CASTPTGGFGSGYTF
18	TRBV5-1	TRBJ2-2	TRBD2	few	TGCGCCAGCAGCTTGGAGGTAGCGGGGGGACTTGGCGCTCGGGAGCTGTTTTTT	CASSLEVAGGLGARELFF
15	TRBV11-2	TRBJ1-3	TRBD1	-	TGTGCCAGCAGCTTAGCGGGACAGCCTGGAAACACCATATATTTT	CASSLAGQPGNTIYF
12	TRBV5-1	TRBJ2-3	-	-	TGCGCCAGCAGCCCCTCTCGAGATACGCAGTATTTT	CASSPSRDTQYF
13	TRBV29-1	TRBJ1-1	-	once	TGCAGCGTTGAAGGCCAGATGAACACTGAAGCTTTCTTT	CSVEGQMNTEAFF
15	TRBV24-1	TRBJ1-2	-	-	TGTGCCACCAGTGATTCATCCAGGGGAGATTATGGCTACACCTTC	CATSDSSRGDYGYTF
16	TRBV6-5	TRBJ2-2	-	-	TGTGCCAGCAGTTACAGGACTGGACTGAACACCGGGGAGCTGTTTTTT	CASSYRTGLNTGELFF
14	TRBV5-1	TRBJ2-3	-	-	TGCGCCAGCAGCTTGGTGTCAGCGGCAGATACGCAGTATTTT	CASSLVSAADTQYF
15	TRBV13	TRBJ2-2	-	-	TGTGCCAGCAGCTTAATTACAGGGAACACCGGGGAGCTGTTTTTT	CASSLITGNTGELFF
12	TRBV9	TRBJ2-7	-	-	TGTGCCAGCAGCGTAGATGGCTTCGAGCAGTACTTC	CASSVDGFEQYF
13	TRBV18	TRBJ1-6	-	-	TGTGCCAGTCGCGGACAGTCGAATTCACCCCTCCACTTT	CASRGQSNSPLHF
14	TRBV19	TRBJ1-6	-	-	TGTGCCAGTAGTATAGGGCAGGGGAATTCACCCCTCCACTTT	CASSIGQGNSPLHF
15	TRBV7-3	TRBJ1-6	TRBD1	once	TGTGCCAGCAGCTCGGGGACAGGGAGGTTATCACCCCTCCACTTT	CASSSGTGRLSPLHF
14	TRBV2	TRBJ1-3	TRBD1	-	TGTGCCAGCGGCCGACGACAGGGGGGGAACACCATATATTTT	CASGRRQGGNTIYF
12	TRBV4-1	TRBJ1-2	-	-	TGCGCCAGCAGAGGGGAAGTCTATGGCTACACCTTC	CASRGEVYGYTF
12	TRBV21-1	TRBJ2-1	-	-	TGTGCCAGCAGTTTCGCGGGGAATGAGCAGTTCTTC	CASSFAGNEQFF
14	TRBV4-3	TRBJ2-3	-	-	TGCGCCAGCAGCCAAGCGCTAGCAACAGATACGCAGTATTTT	CASSQALATDTQYF
16	TRBV3-1/TRBV3-2	TRBJ2-1	TRBD1	-	TGTGCCAGCAGCCAGACGGACAGGAGCTCCTACAATGAGCAGTTCTTC	CASSQTDRSSYNEQFF
14	TRBV10-1	TRBJ1-1	-	-	TGCGCCAGCAGTGCCGACAGGAAGAACACTGAAGCTTTCTTT	CASSADRKNTEAFF
16	TRBV5-3	TRBJ1-2	TRBD1	-	TGTGCCAGAAGCTTGAGGAGTGGCGGGACAGGCTATGGCTACACCTTC	CARSLRSGGTGYGYTF
13	TRBV10-3	TRBJ2-2	-	-	TGTGCCATCAGTGCGCGGGATCCCGGGGAGCTGTTTTTT	CAISARDPGELFF
14	TRBV19	TRBJ1-1	-	-	TGTGCCAGTAGTCCAGGGTATTTTGGCACTGAAGCTTTCTTT	CASSPGYFGTEAFF
16	TRBV6-5	TRBJ2-7	-	-	TGTGCCAGCAGTTACTCGAAGGGACAAATCACCTACGAGCAGTACTTC	CASSYSKGQITYEQYF
15	TRBV19	TRBJ1-1	-	-	TGTGCCAGTAACCGATGGTCGGACTTTAACACTGAAGCTTTCTTT	CASNRWSDFNTEAFF
14	TRBV15	TRBJ1-1	-	few	TGTGCCACCAGCAGAGTCAGGGGTTACACTGAAGCTTTCTTT	CATSRVRGYTEAFF
13	TRBV19	TRBJ1-2	-	-	TGTGCCAGTAGTATGGAGCAGCTCTATGGCTACACCTTC	CASSMEQLYGYTF
17	TRBV19	TRBJ2-1	-	-	TGTGCCAGTAGTATAGATCAGGGGGGACCTATTTACAATGAGCAGTTCTTC	CASSIDQGGPIYNEQFF
13	TRBV14	TRBJ1-6	-	-	TGTGCCAGCAGCCTGACTAGATATTCACCCCTCCACTTT	CASSLTRYSPLHF
14	TRBV2	TRBJ2-5	TRBD1	-	TGTGCCAGCAGTGCGGACAGGGGGCGAGAGACCCAGTACTTC	CASSADRGRETQYF
19	TRBV9	TRBJ2-2	TRBD1	-	TGTGCCAGCAGCGTCCTACCCGGGACAGGGGTTATGATTGGCGGGGAGCTGTTTTTT	CASSVLPGTGVMIGGELFF
15	TRBV6-5	TRBJ1-1	-	once	TGTGCCAGCAGGCCTTCCGACAGCACGTACACTGAAGCTTTCTTT	CASRPSDSTYTEAFF
13	TRBV10-1	TRBJ2-3	TRBD2	-	TGCGCCAGCGGAGGACTAGCCACAGATACGCAGTATTTT	CASGGLATDTQYF
15	TRBV10-1	TRBJ2-2	-	-	TGCGCCAGCAGTGAGACCGGGAGGAACACCGGGGAGCTGTTTTTT	CASSETGRNTGELFF
13	TRBV5-1	TRBJ1-6	-	-	TGCGCCAGCAGCTTGGAAGGGGATTCACCCCTCCACTTT	CASSLEGDSPLHF